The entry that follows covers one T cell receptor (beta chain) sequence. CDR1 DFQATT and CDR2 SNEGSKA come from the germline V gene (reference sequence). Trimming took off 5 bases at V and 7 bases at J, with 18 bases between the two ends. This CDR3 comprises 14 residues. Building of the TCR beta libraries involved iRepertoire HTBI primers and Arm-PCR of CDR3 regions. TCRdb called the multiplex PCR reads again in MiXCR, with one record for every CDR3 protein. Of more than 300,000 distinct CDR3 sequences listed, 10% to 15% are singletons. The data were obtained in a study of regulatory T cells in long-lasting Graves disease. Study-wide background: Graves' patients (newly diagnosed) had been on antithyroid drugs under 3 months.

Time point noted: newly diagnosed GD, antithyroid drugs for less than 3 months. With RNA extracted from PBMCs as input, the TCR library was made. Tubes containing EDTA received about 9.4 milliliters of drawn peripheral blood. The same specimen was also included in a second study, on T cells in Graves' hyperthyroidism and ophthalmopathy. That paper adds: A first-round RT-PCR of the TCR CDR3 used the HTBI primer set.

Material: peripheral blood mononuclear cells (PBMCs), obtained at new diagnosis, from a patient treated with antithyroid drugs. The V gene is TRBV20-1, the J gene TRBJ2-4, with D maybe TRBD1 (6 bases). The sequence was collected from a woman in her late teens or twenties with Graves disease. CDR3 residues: CSAPTQPGHNIQYF. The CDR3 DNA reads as TGCAGTGCTCCGACTCAGCCGGGACACAACATTCAGTACTTC.